This T cell receptor beta chain was recorded in a study of human T cells and chemical hapten exposure (dated by TCRdb to the early 2020s). Turning to the overall study: Libraries were pooled for sequencing, and variation in per-sample TCR yields was attributed mainly to small differences in library volumes within the pool. Peripheral blood TCR repertoire changes were tracked in vivo in alopecia patients during primary and secondary sensitization to the hapten diphenylcyclopropenone (DPC).

CDR1 and CDR2 are drawn from the germline V gene: SGHAT, FQNNGV. From the cysteine up to the phenylalanine, the CDR3 has a length of 15 residues. Of all the DNA, just the CDR3 is kept, 45 bases in frame from base 1. Trimming at the junction amounts to 0 bases on V and 4 bases on J, and the germline ends lie 10 bases apart. What the research found in general, with its limitations: Repeated subsampling changed both the strength of the expansion versus patch-test correlation and the threshold at which the correlation became significant. DPC sensitization did not change the number of TCRs with a frequency above 1 in 1000, and there was no evidence of changes in global repertoire structure.

In its sample, this clonotype was seen many times. Its antigen remains unidentified. Base quality data are lacking; no much larger clone is found one base away. Total RNA was extracted from unfractionated whole blood that had been collected in Tempus Blood RNA tubes. Five or six healthy volunteers served as TCR sequencing controls and were bled at day 0, 2 weeks and 6 weeks. During library preparation, unique molecular identifiers were attached to individual cDNA molecules so that TCRs could be counted quantitatively and reproducibly. Each blood RNA sample was used to sequence both TCR alpha and TCR beta chains. The authors' pipeline ran thus. The median number of TCRs per sample was roughly 98,000, ranging from 23,224 to 690,600. The Decombinator software suite was used to annotate V, J and CDR3 in the TCR reads. To make PS versus PT1 abundance plots, every sample was subsampled to the same number of TCRs (28,000). Expanded TCRs were defined as absent before sensitization and observed at least eight times at the 2-week time point. TCRdb's own reprocessing of the public reads used fastp at Q25 and MiXCR and kept productive beta chains. All rows with the same CDR3 protein become a single entry with the most common DNA and genes. V and J calls and clone size were set by TCRdb, not the authors. Recorded for this sample are 120,000 or so distinct CDR3 sequences; less than 10% of them occurred a single time. Of the sample, around 1.5% falls within the top ten clones.

This TCR derives from a human donor in good health. Some clones in this sample may be carry-over from other donors' samples. Donor details come from another sample of the same person, matched by shared clones. Specimen: whole blood. The chain is encoded by TRBV11-2 joined to TRBJ1-5, with the D gene not clear enough to name. The CDR3 region: CASSLESGRNQPQHF. Read as DNA, the sequence is TGTGCCAGCAGCTTAGAGTCGGGTAGGAATCAGCCCCAGCATTTT. Reference TRBV11-2 and TRBJ1-5 genes cover what lies past the CDR3, so the full variable domain is EAGVAQSPRYKIIEKRQSVAFWCNPISGHATLYWYQQILGQGPKLLIQFQNNGVVDDSQLPKDRFSAERLKGVDSTLKIQPAKLEDSAVYLCASSLESGRNQPQHFGDGTRLSIL.